Listed below are T cell receptor beta chains from one sample, sequenced in a study of T cell responses to AZD1222 COVID-19 vaccine. This table comes from immunoSEQ multiplex PCR, and its TCRdb copy is limited to in-frame clones, with some not included. The table lists just over 150,000 clones, 75% to 90% of them singletons. This specimen consisted of peripheral blood, obtained after recovery from COVID-19. These receptors were taken from an adult who had recovered from COVID-19. CDR3s include the opening cysteine and the closing phenylalanine or tryptophan. Each record gives: CDR3 protein, CDR3 DNA, D gene, clone size, V gene, J gene. D genes are given only for firm matches. The listing skips clone size in some rows; elsewhere it reads once, few, many or a size class.

CDR3: CASSLASNTEAFF; DNA: TGTGCCAGCAGCTTGGCCAGCAACACTGAAGCTTTCTTT; D: NA; size: NA; V: TRBV5-6; J: TRBJ1-1
CDR3: CASSQGRQGGGGYTF; DNA: TGTGCCAGCAGCCAAGGTCGGCAGGGGGGAGGTGGCTACACCTTC; D: TRBD1; size: NA; V: TRBV3-1/TRBV3-2; J: TRBJ1-2
CDR3: CASSSRDRRAQYF; DNA: TGTGCCAGCAGCTCCCGGGACCGTAGGGCCCAGTACTTC; D: NA; size: NA; V: TRBV7-8; J: TRBJ2-5
CDR3: CASSLALAGGKKTQYF; DNA: TGTGCCAGCAGCTTAGCTCTAGCGGGGGGGAAAAAGACCCAGTACTTC; D: TRBD2; size: NA; V: TRBV7-6; J: TRBJ2-5
CDR3: CASSFGTGGYGYTF; DNA: TGTGCCAGCAGTTTCGGGACAGGGGGGTATGGCTACACCTTC; D: TRBD1; size: NA; V: TRBV28; J: TRBJ1-2
CDR3: CASSPIESRGDTQYF; DNA: TGTGCCAGCAGCCCCATAGAATCGAGGGGAGATACGCAGTATTTT; D: NA; size: NA; V: TRBV11-2; J: TRBJ2-3
CDR3: CASSFALAGALGTQYF; DNA: TGTGCCAGCAGCTTTGCACTAGCGGGGGCTCTTGGGACCCAGTACTTC; D: TRBD2; size: NA; V: TRBV7-2; J: TRBJ2-5
CDR3: CASGIFGQGSYGYTF; DNA: TGTGCCAGCGGAATTTTTGGACAGGGGAGCTATGGCTACACCTTC; D: TRBD1; size: NA; V: TRBV19; J: TRBJ1-2
CDR3: CASSSGQGTNEKLFF; DNA: TGTGCCAGCAGCTCGGGACAGGGGACTAATGAAAAACTGTTTTTT; D: TRBD1; size: NA; V: TRBV5-4; J: TRBJ1-4
CDR3: CASNAHRGMNTEAFF; DNA: TGCGCCAGCAATGCCCACAGGGGTATGAACACTGAAGCTTTCTTT; D: TRBD1; size: once; V: TRBV4-3; J: TRBJ1-1
CDR3: CASSYNRGTDTQYF; DNA: TGTGCCAGCAGTTACAACAGGGGGACAGATACGCAGTATTTT; D: TRBD1; size: once; V: TRBV27; J: TRBJ2-3
CDR3: CASSLRGTGVETQYF; DNA: TGTGCCAGCAGCCTACGCGGGACAGGGGTTGAGACCCAGTACTTC; D: TRBD1; size: NA; V: TRBV11-1; J: TRBJ2-5
CDR3: CASSQDPLRPRETQYF; DNA: TGTGCCAGCAGCCAAGACCCCTTACGGCCGCGGGAGACCCAGTACTTC; D: NA; size: NA; V: TRBV4-2; J: TRBJ2-5
CDR3: CASSQDPGSGGIDTQYF; DNA: TGCGCCAGCAGCCAAGATCCCGGCAGCGGGGGGATAGATACGCAGTATTTT; D: TRBD2; size: once; V: TRBV4-3; J: TRBJ2-3
CDR3: CASSLTRDTEAFF; DNA: TGCGCCAGCAGCTTGACAAGGGACACTGAAGCTTTCTTT; D: NA; size: NA; V: TRBV5-1; J: TRBJ1-1
CDR3: CASSPSGSSYNEQFF; DNA: TGTGCCAGCAGCCCTAGCGGGAGTTCCTACAATGAGCAGTTCTTC; D: TRBD2; size: NA; V: TRBV28; J: TRBJ2-1
CDR3: CASTVDLETQYF; DNA: TGTGCCAGCACGGTGGACTTGGAGACCCAGTACTTC; D: NA; size: NA; V: TRBV27; J: TRBJ2-5
CDR3: CASSSGGYGYTF; DNA: TGTGCCAGCAGCTCGGGAGGATACGGCTACACCTTC; D: NA; size: NA; V: TRBV5-6; J: TRBJ1-2
CDR3: CASSPGLFAYEQYF; DNA: TGTGCCAGCAGTCCGGGACTGTTTGCCTACGAGCAGTACTTC; D: NA; size: once; V: TRBV28; J: TRBJ2-7
CDR3: CAITSGSVPDTQYF; DNA: TGTGCCATTACTAGCGGGAGTGTTCCGGATACGCAGTATTTT; D: TRBD2; size: NA; V: TRBV28; J: TRBJ2-3
CDR3: CASSRAPGGSPLHF; DNA: TGTGCCAGCAGCCGAGCCCCAGGAGGATCACCCCTCCACTTT; D: NA; size: NA; V: TRBV7-8; J: TRBJ1-6
CDR3: CASDPGPSLQGGGGQYF; DNA: TGTGCCTCCGATCCGGGACCGTCGCTCCAGGGGGGTGGCGGGCAGTACTTC; D: NA; size: NA; V: TRBV10-3; J: TRBJ2-7
CDR3: CASSHDRVLFF; DNA: TGTGCCAGCAGCCACGACAGGGTTTTGTTCTTC; D: TRBD1; size: NA; V: TRBV14; J: TRBJ2-1
CDR3: CASSAGASNTEAFF; DNA: TGTGCCAGCAGCGCAGGGGCTTCAAACACTGAAGCTTTCTTT; D: NA; size: NA; V: TRBV7-9; J: TRBJ1-1
CDR3: CASSEQGCSNQPQHF; DNA: TGTGCCAGCAGTGAACAGGGTTGTAGCAATCAGCCCCAGCATTTT; D: NA; size: NA; V: TRBV25-1; J: TRBJ1-5
CDR3: CASSPPGQPYNEQFF; DNA: TGTGCCAGCTCACCCCCGGGACAGCCCTACAATGAGCAGTTCTTC; D: TRBD1; size: NA; V: TRBV18; J: TRBJ2-1
CDR3: CASSPRQGWAYEQYF; DNA: TGTGCCAGCAGCCCCCGACAGGGATGGGCCTACGAGCAGTACTTC; D: TRBD1; size: NA; V: TRBV9; J: TRBJ2-7
CDR3: CASSLLPTEAFF; DNA: TGCGCCAGCAGCTTGTTGCCCACTGAAGCTTTCTTT; D: NA; size: NA; V: TRBV5-1; J: TRBJ1-1
CDR3: CASSSGQSYEQYF; DNA: TGTGCCAGCAGCTCGGGACAGAGCTACGAGCAGTACTTC; D: TRBD1; size: once; V: TRBV28; J: TRBJ2-7
CDR3: CASSGDRGFPSLNEKLFF; DNA: TGTGCCAGCAGTGGGGACAGGGGTTTCCCTTCCCTGAATGAAAAACTGTTTTTT; D: TRBD1; size: NA; V: TRBV2; J: TRBJ1-4
CDR3: CASSLGVWGTQHF; DNA: TGTGCCAGCAGCTTAGGAGTTTGGGGGACCCAGCATTTT; D: NA; size: few; V: TRBV13; J: TRBJ1-5
CDR3: CASSPRKSGGGYTF; DNA: TGTGCCAGCAGCCCAAGGAAGTCTGGTGGTGGCTACACCTTC; D: NA; size: NA; V: TRBV3-1/TRBV3-2; J: TRBJ1-2
CDR3: CASSSGPGTDVRWPQHF; DNA: TGTGCCAGCAGTTCCGGACCCGGGACAGATGTTCGGTGGCCCCAGCATTTT; D: TRBD1; size: NA; V: TRBV28; J: TRBJ1-5
CDR3: CATSSGTLVRHEQYF; DNA: TGTGCCACCAGCAGCGGGACCCTCGTGAGGCACGAGCAGTACTTC; D: NA; size: NA; V: TRBV15; J: TRBJ2-7
CDR3: CASARAGTYEQYF; DNA: TGTGCCAGCGCGCGGGCAGGGACCTACGAGCAGTACTTC; D: NA; size: NA; V: TRBV6-5; J: TRBJ2-7